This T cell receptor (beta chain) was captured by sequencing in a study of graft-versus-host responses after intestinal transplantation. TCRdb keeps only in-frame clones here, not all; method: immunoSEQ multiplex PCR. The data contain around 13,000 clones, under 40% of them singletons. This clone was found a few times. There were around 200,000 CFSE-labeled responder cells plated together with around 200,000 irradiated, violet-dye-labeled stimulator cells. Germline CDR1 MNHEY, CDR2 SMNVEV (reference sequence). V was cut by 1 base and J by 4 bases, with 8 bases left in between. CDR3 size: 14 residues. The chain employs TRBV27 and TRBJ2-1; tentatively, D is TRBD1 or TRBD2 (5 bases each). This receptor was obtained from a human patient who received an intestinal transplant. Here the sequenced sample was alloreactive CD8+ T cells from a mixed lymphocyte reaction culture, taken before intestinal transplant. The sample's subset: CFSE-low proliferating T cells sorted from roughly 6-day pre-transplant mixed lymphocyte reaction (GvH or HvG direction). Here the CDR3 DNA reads TGTGCCAGCAGTTTATTGGGGGAGTACAATGAGCAGTTCTTC. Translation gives CASSLLGEYNEQFF.